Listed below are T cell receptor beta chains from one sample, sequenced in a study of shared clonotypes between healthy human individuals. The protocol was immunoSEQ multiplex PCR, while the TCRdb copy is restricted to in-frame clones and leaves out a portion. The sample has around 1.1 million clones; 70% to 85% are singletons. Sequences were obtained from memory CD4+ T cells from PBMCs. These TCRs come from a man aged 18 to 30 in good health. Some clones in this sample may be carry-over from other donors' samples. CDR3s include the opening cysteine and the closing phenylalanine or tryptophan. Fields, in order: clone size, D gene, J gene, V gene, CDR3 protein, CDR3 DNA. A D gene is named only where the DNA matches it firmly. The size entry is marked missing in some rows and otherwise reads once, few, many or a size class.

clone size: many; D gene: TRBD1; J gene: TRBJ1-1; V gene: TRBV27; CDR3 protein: CASSSDRGANTEAFF; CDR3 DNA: TGTGCCAGCAGTTCGGACAGGGGGGCCAACACTGAAGCTTTCTTT
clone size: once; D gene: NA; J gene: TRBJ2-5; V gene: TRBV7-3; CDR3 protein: CASSLNSQQETQYF; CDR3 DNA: TGTGCCAGCAGCTTAAATTCCCAACAAGAGACCCAGTACTTC
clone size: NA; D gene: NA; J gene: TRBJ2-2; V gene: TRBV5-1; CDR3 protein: CASSSEGAVNTGELFF; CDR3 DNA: TGCGCCAGCAGCTCTGAAGGGGCCGTGAACACCGGGGAGCTGTTTTTT
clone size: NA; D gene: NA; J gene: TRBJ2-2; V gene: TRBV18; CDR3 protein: CASSPRANTGELFF; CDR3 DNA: TGTGCCAGCTCCCCGCGCGCCAACACCGGGGAGCTGTTTTTT
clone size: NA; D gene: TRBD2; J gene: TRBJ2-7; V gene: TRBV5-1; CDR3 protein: CASSLAGGSSYEQYF; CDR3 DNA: TGCGCCAGCAGCTTGGCGGGAGGAAGCTCCTACGAGCAGTACTTC
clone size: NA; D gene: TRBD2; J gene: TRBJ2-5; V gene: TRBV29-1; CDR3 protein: CSPKGLAGDQETQYF; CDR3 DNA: TGCAGCCCGAAGGGACTAGCGGGAGATCAAGAGACCCAGTACTTC
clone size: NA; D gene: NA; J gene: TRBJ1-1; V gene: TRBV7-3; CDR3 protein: CASSFNLENTEAFF; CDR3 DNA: TGTGCCAGCAGCTTCAACTTGGAGAACACTGAAGCTTTCTTT
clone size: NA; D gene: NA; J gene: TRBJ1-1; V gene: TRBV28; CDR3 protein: CASSLWGGQLVTEAFF; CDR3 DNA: TGTGCCAGCAGTTTATGGGGCGGACAGTTGGTCACTGAAGCTTTCTTT
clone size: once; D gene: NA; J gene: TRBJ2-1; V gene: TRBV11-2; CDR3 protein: CASSLVWYNEQFF; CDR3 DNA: TGTGCCAGCAGCTTAGTTTGGTACAATGAGCAGTTCTTC
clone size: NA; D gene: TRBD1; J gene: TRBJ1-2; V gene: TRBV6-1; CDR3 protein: CASSEGTGGFSAYGYTF; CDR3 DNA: TGTGCCAGCAGTGAAGGGACAGGGGGCTTCTCAGCCTATGGCTACACCTTC
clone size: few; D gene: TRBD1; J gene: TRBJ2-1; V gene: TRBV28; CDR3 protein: CASSPWTGEQFF; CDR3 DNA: TGTGCCAGCAGTCCCTGGACAGGGGAGCAGTTCTTC
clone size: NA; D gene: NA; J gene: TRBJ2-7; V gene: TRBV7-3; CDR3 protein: CASSVGGDYEQYF; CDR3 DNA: TGTGCCAGCAGCGTCGGCGGGGACTACGAGCAGTACTTC
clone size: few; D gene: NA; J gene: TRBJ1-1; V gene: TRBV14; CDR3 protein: CASSQRQGVNTEAFF; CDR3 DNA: TGTGCCAGCAGCCAAAGACAAGGGGTGAACACTGAAGCTTTCTTT
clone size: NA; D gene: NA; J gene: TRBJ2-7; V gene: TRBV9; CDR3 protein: CASSVALPSYEQYF; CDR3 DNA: TGTGCCAGCAGCGTAGCCCTTCCATCCTACGAGCAGTACTTC
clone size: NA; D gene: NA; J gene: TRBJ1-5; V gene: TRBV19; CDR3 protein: CASGGRLNQPQHF; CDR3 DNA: TGTGCCAGTGGGGGACGCCTCAATCAGCCCCAGCATTTT
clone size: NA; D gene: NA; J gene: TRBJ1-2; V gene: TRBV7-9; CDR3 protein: CASSQPFANYGYTF; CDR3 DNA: TGTGCCAGCAGCCAGCCGTTCGCTAACTATGGCTACACCTTC
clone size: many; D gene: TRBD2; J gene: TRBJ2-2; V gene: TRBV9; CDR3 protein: CASSVGTSGRRRGGELFF; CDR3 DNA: TGTGCCAGCAGCGTAGGGACTAGCGGTCGCCGGAGGGGCGGGGAGCTGTTTTTT
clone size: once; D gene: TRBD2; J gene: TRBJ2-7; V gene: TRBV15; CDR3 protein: CATSRGQREIDEQYF; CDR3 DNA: TGTGCCACCAGCAGAGGGCAGCGGGAGATCGACGAGCAGTACTTC
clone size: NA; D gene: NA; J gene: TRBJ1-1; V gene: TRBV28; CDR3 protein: CASSFPGRLNTEAFF; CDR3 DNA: TGTGCCAGCAGTTTTCCGGGACGGCTGAACACTGAAGCTTTCTTT
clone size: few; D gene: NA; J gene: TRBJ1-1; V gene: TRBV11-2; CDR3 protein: CASSLHNEAFF; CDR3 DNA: TGTGCCAGCAGCTTACATAATGAAGCTTTCTTT
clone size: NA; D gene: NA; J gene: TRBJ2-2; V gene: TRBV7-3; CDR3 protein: CASSLGPTTGELFF; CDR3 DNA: TGTGCCAGCAGCTTAGGACCCACCACCGGGGAGCTGTTTTTT
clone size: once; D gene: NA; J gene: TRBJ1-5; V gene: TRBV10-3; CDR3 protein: CAISEMGEGSNQPQHF; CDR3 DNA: TGTGCCATCAGTGAGATGGGGGAGGGTTCAAATCAGCCCCAGCATTTT
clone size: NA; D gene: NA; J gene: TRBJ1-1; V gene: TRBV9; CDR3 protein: CASSVGPRGGSTEAFF; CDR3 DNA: TGTGCCAGCAGCGTGGGACCGAGGGGAGGGAGCACTGAAGCTTTCTTT
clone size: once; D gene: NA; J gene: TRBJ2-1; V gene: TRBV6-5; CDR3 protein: CASSSLNEQFF; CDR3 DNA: TGTGCCAGCAGTTCCCTAAATGAGCAGTTCTTC
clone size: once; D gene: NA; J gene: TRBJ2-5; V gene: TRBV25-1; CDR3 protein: CASGREAQYF; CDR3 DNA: TGTGCCAGCGGACGAGAGGCCCAGTACTTC
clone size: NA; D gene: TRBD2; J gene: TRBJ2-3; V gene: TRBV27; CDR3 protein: CASRSSGRWGTDTQYF; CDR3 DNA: TGTGCCAGCAGATCCAGCGGGAGATGGGGAACAGATACGCAGTATTTT
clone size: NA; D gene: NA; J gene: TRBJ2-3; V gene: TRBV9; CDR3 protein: CASSRPPDTQYF; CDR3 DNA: TGTGCCAGCAGCCGACCCCCGGATACGCAGTATTTT
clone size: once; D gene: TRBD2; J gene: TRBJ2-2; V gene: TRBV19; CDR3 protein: CASRASGNRKNTGELFF; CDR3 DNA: TGTGCCAGTAGGGCGAGCGGGAATCGAAAAAACACCGGGGAGCTGTTTTTT
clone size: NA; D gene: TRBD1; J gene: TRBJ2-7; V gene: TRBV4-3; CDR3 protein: CASSQEWTGGASGEQYF; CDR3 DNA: TGCGCCAGCAGCCAAGAGTGGACAGGGGGCGCCTCGGGGGAGCAGTACTTC
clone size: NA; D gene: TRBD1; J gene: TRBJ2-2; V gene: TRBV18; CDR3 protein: CASSPRQGAPSVGSNTGELFF; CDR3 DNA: TGTGCCAGCTCACCACGACAGGGGGCTCCTTCGGTGGGATCGAACACCGGGGAGCTGTTTTTT
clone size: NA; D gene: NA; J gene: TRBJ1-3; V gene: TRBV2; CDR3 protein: CASSWDSPRDTIYF; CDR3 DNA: TGTGCCAGCAGTTGGGACTCTCCGCGAGACACCATATATTTT
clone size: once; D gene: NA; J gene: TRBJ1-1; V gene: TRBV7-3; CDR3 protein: CASSLLRGTEAFF; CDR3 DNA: TGTGCCAGCAGCTTGTTGAGGGGCACTGAAGCTTTCTTT
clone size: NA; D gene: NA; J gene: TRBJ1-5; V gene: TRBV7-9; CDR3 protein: CASSLGAGPVGQPQHF; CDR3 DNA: TGTGCCAGCAGCTTGGGGGCAGGGCCGGTGGGTCAGCCCCAGCATTTT
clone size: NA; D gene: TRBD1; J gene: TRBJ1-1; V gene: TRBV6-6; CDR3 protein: CASSYQGQGNTEAFF; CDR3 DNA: TGTGCCAGCAGTTACCAGGGACAGGGGAATACTGAAGCTTTCTTT
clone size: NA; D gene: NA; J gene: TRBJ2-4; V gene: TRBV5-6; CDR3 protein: CASSFYTGPNSQNIQYF; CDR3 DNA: TGTGCCAGCAGCTTCTATACGGGGCCCAACAGCCAAAACATTCAGTACTTC
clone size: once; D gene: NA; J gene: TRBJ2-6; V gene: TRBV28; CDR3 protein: CASRNRAGANVLTF; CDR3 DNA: TGTGCCAGCAGAAACAGGGCTGGGGCCAACGTCCTGACTTTC
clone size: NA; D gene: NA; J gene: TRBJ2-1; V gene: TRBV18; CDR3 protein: CASSPPGINEQFF; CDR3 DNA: TGTGCCAGCTCACCACCGGGGATCAATGAGCAATTCTTC
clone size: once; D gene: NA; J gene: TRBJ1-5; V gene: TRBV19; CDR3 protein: CASSIVRGAPRITQPQHF; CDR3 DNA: TGTGCCAGTAGTATAGTCCGGGGGGCTCCTCGGATAACTCAGCCCCAGCATTTT
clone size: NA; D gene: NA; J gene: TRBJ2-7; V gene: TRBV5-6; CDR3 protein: CASSPGPFYEQYF; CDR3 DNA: TGTGCCAGCAGCCCGGGACCTTTCTACGAGCAGTACTTC
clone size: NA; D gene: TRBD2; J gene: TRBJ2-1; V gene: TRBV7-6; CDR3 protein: CASSSGLAYYNEQFF; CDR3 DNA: TGTGCCAGCAGCTCTGGACTAGCGTATTACAATGAGCAGTTCTTC
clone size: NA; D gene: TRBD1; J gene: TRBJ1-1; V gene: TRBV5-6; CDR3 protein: CASRYRGPMNTEAFF; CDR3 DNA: TGTGCCAGCAGGTACAGGGGTCCGATGAACACTGAAGCTTTCTTT
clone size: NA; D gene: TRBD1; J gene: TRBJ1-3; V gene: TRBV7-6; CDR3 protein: CASSSWTGSTGNTIYF; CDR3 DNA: TGTGCCAGCAGCAGCTGGACAGGTAGTACTGGAAACACCATATATTTT
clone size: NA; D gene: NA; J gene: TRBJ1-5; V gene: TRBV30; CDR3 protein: CAWSSGNQPQHF; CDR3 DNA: TGTGCCTGGAGTTCAGGCAATCAGCCCCAGCATTTT
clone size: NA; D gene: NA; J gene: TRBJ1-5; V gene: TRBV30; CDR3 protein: CAWSVAFGQPQHF; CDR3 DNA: TGTGCCTGGAGTGTGGCGTTCGGTCAGCCCCAGCATTTT
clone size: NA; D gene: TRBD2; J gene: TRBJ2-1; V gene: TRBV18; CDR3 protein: CASSHTSGSYNEQFF; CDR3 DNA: TGTGCCAGCTCACATACTAGCGGCTCCTACAATGAGCAGTTCTTC
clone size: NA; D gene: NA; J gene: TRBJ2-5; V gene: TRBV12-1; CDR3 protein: CASRQIGLPEETQYF; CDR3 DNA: TGTGCCAGCCGTCAGATAGGACTACCGGAAGAGACCCAGTACTTC
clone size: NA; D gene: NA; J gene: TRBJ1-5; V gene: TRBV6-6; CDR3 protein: CASSYHPQAQPQHF; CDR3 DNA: TGTGCCAGCAGTTATCACCCCCAAGCGCAGCCCCAGCATTTT
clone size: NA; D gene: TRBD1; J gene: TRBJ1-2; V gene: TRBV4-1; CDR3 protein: CASSQDAGTGGWTF; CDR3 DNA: TGCGCCAGCAGCCAAGATGCCGGGACAGGGGGCTGGACCTTC
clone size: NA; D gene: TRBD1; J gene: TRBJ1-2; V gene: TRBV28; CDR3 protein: CASSGQGARGNGYTF; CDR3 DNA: TGTGCCAGCAGTGGACAGGGGGCGCGGGGTAATGGCTACACCTTC
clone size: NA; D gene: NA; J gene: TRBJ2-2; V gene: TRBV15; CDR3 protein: CATSREAAFTGELFF; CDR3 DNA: TGTGCCACCAGCAGAGAAGCGGCGTTCACCGGGGAGCTGTTTTTT
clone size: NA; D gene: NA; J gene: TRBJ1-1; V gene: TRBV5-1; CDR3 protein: CASSLGQWNTEAFF; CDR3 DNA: TGCGCCAGCAGCTTGGGACAGTGGAACACTGAAGCTTTCTTT
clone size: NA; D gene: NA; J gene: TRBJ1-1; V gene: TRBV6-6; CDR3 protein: CASQDLGTEAFF; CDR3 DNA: TGTGCCAGCCAGGACCTGGGGACTGAAGCTTTCTTT
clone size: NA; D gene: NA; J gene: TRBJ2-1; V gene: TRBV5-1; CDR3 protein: CASSSQPRNYNEQFF; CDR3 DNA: TGCGCCAGCAGCAGCCAGCCTAGAAACTACAATGAGCAGTTCTTC
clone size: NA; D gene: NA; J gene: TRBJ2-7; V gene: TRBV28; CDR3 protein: CASSTFRIYEQYF; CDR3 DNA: TGTGCCAGCAGTACCTTTAGAATCTACGAGCAGTACTTC
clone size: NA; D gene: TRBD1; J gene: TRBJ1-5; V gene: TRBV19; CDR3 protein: CASSIVPGGENQPQHF; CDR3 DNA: TGTGCCAGTAGTATAGTTCCAGGGGGCGAGAATCAGCCCCAGCATTTT
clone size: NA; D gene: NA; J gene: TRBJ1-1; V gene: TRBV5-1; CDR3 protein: CASSAGTEGTEAFF; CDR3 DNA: TGCGCCAGCAGCGCCGGGACGGAGGGGACTGAAGCTTTCTTT
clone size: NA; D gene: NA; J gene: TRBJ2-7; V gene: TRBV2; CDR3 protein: CASSFGPPRQYF; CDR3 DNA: TGTGCCAGCAGCTTCGGACCCCCTAGGCAGTACTTC
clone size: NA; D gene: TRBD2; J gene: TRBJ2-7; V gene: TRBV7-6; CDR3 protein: CASSLVPGGPSEQYF; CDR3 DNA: TGTGCCAGCAGCTTAGTGCCGGGAGGGCCTAGCGAGCAGTACTTC
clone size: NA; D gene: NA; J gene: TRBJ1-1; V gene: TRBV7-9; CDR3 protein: CASSLLQGDTEAFF; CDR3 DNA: TGTGCCAGCAGCTTACTGCAGGGAGACACTGAAGCTTTCTTT
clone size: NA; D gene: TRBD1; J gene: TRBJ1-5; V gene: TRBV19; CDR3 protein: CASSLRTGDQPQHF; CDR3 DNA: TGTGCCAGTAGTCTTCGGACAGGCGATCAGCCCCAGCATTTT